This T cell receptor (beta chain) was found in a study of shared clonotypes between healthy human individuals. For the study at large: Plates per donor: three CD4 naive, three CD4 memory, two CD8 naive, one CD8 memory. The study, taken as a whole, reports: The study's rarefaction showed incomplete sorted-subset sequencing despite large depth.

This clone came up once. Its antigen is undetermined. Per the germline V gene, CDR1 is SGDLS and CDR2 is YYNGEE. The CDR3 length is 11 residues. Trimming removed 7 bases at V and 4 bases at J, with 5 bases between. Naive CD8 cells lacked CD45RO and underwent positive selection for CCR7, leaving out terminally differentiated effector memory CD45RA+ cells. Per the original data handling: Junction-only sequences without quality scores were provided by ImmunoSEQ, so filtering was different. TCRdb's table, derived via immunoSEQ multiplex PCR, lists solely in-frame clones and lacks some. V and J calls and clone size are given by that table; D and trimming were obtained from the DNA. The table shows over 2 million clones, with about 95% occurring only once.

This TCR came from a man aged 18-30 years in good health. The chain employs TRBV9 and TRBJ2-2; D call uncertain. The sequenced material came from naive CD8+ T cells sorted from blood. CDR3 bases: TGTGCCAGCCAGAGCACCGGGGAGCTGTTTTTT. It yields the protein CASQSTGELFF.